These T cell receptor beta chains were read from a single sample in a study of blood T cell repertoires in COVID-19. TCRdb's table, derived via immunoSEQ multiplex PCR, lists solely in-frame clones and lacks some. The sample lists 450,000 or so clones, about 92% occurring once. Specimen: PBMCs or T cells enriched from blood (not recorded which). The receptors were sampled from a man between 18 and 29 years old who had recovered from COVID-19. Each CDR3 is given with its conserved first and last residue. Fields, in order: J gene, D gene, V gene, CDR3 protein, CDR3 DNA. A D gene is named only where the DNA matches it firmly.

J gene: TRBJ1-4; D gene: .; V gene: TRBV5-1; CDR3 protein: CASSLTSREKLFF; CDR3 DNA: TGCGCCAGCAGCTTAACTAGCAGGGAAAAACTGTTTTTT
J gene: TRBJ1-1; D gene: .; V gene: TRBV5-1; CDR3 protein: CASSLDGGSMNTEAFF; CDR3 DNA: TGCGCCAGCAGCTTGGATGGGGGCTCCATGAACACTGAAGCTTTCTTT
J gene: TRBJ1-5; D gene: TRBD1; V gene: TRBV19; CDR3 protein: CASSIEDRAYGPQHF; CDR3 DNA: TGTGCCAGTAGCATAGAGGACAGGGCCTACGGGCCCCAGCATTTT
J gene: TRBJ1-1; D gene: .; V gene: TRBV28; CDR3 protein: CASSSRRLNTEAFF; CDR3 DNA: TGTGCCAGCAGTTCGAGGCGGCTGAACACTGAAGCTTTCTTT
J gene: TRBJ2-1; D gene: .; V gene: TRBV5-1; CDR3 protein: CASSLVGAATNYNEQFF; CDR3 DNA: TGCGCCAGCAGCTTGGTGGGGGCCGCTACTAATTACAATGAGCAGTTCTTC
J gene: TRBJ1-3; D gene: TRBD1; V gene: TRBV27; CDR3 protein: CASSPDRAGNTIYF; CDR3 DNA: TGTGCCAGCAGTCCCGACAGGGCTGGAAACACCATATATTTT
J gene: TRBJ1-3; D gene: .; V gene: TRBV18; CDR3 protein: CASSPPGLFFGNTIYF; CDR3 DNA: TGTGCCAGCTCACCACCGGGACTTTTTTTTGGAAACACCATATATTTT
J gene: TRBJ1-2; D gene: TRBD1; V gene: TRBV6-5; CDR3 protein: CASSFPGQGSGYTF; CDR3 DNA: TGTGCCAGCAGTTTCCCCGGACAGGGGAGTGGCTACACCTTC
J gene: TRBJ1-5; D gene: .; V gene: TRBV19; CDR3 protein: CASSIDDAGPQHF; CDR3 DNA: TGTGCCAGTAGTATAGACGACGCGGGCCCACAGCATTTT
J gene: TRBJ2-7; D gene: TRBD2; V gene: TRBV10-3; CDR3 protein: CAISDRGLASEEQYF; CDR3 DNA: TGTGCCATCAGTGATAGAGGACTAGCGTCGGAAGAGCAGTACTTC